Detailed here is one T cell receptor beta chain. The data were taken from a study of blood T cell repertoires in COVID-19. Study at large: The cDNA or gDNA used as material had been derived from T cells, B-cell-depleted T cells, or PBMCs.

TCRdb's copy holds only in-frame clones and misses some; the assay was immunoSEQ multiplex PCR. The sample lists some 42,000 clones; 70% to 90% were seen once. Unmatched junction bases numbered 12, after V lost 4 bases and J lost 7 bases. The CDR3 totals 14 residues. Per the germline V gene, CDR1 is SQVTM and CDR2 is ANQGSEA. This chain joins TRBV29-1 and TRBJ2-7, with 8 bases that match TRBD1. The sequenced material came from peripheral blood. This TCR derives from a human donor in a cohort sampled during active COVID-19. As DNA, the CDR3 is TGCAGCGTTGGGGCTGACAGGGGAACACGAGAGCAGTACTTC. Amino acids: CSVGADRGTREQYF.